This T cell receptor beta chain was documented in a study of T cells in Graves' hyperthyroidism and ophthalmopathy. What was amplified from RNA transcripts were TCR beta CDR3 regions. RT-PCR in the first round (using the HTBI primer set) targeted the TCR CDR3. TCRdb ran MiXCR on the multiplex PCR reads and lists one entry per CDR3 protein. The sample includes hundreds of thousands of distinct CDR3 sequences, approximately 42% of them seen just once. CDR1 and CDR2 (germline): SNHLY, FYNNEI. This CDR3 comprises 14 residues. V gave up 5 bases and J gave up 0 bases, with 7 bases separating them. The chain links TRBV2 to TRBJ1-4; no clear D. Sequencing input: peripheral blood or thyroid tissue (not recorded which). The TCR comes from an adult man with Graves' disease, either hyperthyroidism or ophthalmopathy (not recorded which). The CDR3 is CASSSFPTNEKLFF. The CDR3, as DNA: TGTGCCAGCAGTTCCTTCCCAACTAATGAAAAACTGTTTTTT.